These 9 T cell receptor beta chains came from one sample sequenced in a study of monozygotic twins with inflammatory bowel disease. After re-calling the 5' RACE reads, TCRdb lists one entry per CDR3 protein, DNA absent. The sample table sets out about 300,000 distinct CDR3 sequences. The material sequenced was blood. The receptor set was obtained from a human donor with ulcerative colitis or Crohn's disease, or a healthy co-twin of an affected twin (not recorded which).

This chain links TRBV28 with TRBJ2-3; the D gene TCRdb calls, TRBD1, cannot be checked with no DNA. The CDR3 consists of 15 residues. Germline V gives CDR1 MDHEN, CDR2 SYDVKM. CDR3: CASSPGQGATDTQYF. The full variable domain, rest sourced from reference TRBV28 and TRBJ2-3, is DVKVTQSSRYLVKRTGEKVFLECVQDMDHENMFWYRQDPGLGLRLIYFSYDVKMKEKGDIPEGYSVSREKKERFSLILESASTNQTSMYLCASSPGQGATDTQYFGPGTRLTVL.

The chain combines TRBV27 with TRBJ2-5; TCRdb calls TRBD1, which cannot be checked without DNA. The CDR3 loop spans 15 amino acids. Germline lookup yields CDR1 MNHEY and CDR2 SMNVEV (reference sequence). The CDR3 spells CASSLLQGARETQYF.

The chain is built from TRBV7-9 and TRBJ2-5. The germline gives CDR1 SEHNR, CDR2 FQNEAQ (reference sequence). This CDR3 has 14 amino acids. The CDR3 protein is CASSFAGGQETQYF.

This CDR3 reads CSARVVTDTQYF. V and J are TRBV20-1 and TRBJ2-3. CDR3 size: 12 residues. Germline V gives CDR1 DFQATT, CDR2 SNEGSKA (reference sequence).

The V and J genes are TRBV12-3 or TRBV12-4 and TRBJ2-1; TCRdb calls TRBD2, which cannot be checked without DNA. The CDR3 consists of 16 residues. CDR3 residues: CASGPRASGRLNEQFF.

The CDR3 spells CSARVSGRNSPPLHF. The chain carries TRBV20-1 and TRBJ1-6. CDR3 length: 15 amino acids. Germline CDR1 and CDR2: DFQATT and SNEGSKA (reference sequence).

The rearrangement uses TRBV5-1 and TRBJ1-5; TCRdb gives TRBD1 as the D gene, but with no DNA this cannot be confirmed. The CDR3 runs to 14 residues. From germline, CDR1 is SGHRS and CDR2 YFSETQ. The CDR3 is CASSLEGGYQPQHF. Variable domain in full (rest from reference TRBV5-1 and TRBJ1-5): KAGVTQTPRYLIKTRGQQVTLSCSPISGHRSVSWYQQTPGQGLQFLFEYFSETQRNKGNFPGRFSGRQFSNSRSEMNVSTLELGDSALYLCASSLEGGYQPQHFGDGTRLSIL.

V and J are TRBV5-1 and TRBJ1-2; TCRdb's D call of TRBD1 is untestable without DNA. The CDR3 contains 16 residues. CDR1 and CDR2 (germline): SGHRS, YFSETQ. This CDR3 is CASSFGTGGTQLLYTF. The variable domain in full, completed from reference TRBV5-1 and TRBJ1-2, reads KAGVTQTPRYLIKTRGQQVTLSCSPISGHRSVSWYQQTPGQGLQFLFEYFSETQRNKGNFPGRFSGRQFSNSRSEMNVSTLELGDSALYLCASSFGTGGTQLLYTFGSGTRLTVV.

The V and J genes are TRBV20-1 and TRBJ1-2; without DNA, the TCRdb call of TRBD1 cannot be checked. Germline lookup yields CDR1 DFQATT and CDR2 SNEGSKA (reference sequence). This CDR3 contains 12 residues. CDR3 amino acids: CSATDRGSIKFF.